The 30 T cell receptor beta chains listed next were all sequenced from one sample in a study of T cell responses to AZD1222 COVID-19 vaccine. The assay was immunoSEQ multiplex PCR, and TCRdb's table has in-frame clones only and misses some. The sample holds tens of thousands of clones; approximately 83% are singletons and the top ten take approximately 15%. The sequenced sample was peripheral blood, obtained on day 0 of AZD1222 vaccination. The receptor source for this set is an adult in good health.

This clone was observed once. J is TRBJ2-1 and V is TRBV9; tentatively, D is TRBD1 (5 bases). Germline assignment: CDR1 SGDLS and CDR2 YYNGEE. CDR3 length: 16 amino acids. Trimming shortened V by 0 bases and J by 0 bases, and 10 bases separated the two germline ends. CDR3 amino acids: CASSVAPQGSYNEQFF. The CDR3 region has the DNA TGTGCCAGCAGCGTAGCTCCTCAGGGCTCCTACAATGAGCAGTTCTTC. Supplemented by reference TRBV9 and TRBJ2-1, the full variable domain reads DSGVTQTPKHLITATGQRVTLRCSPRSGDLSVYWYQQSLDQGLQFLIQYYNGEERAKGNILERFSAQQFPDLHSELNLSSLELGDSALYFCASSVAPQGSYNEQFFGPGTRLTVL.

The gene calls are TRBV6-5 and TRBJ2-1; D is unresolved. The CDR3 sequence is 14 residues long. Germline CDR1 is MNHEY and CDR2 is SVGAGI. With 0 bases removed from V and 5 bases from J, the gap between germline ends came to 8 bases. CDR3 in amino acids: CASSYSITNNEQFF. The CDR3 region has the DNA TGTGCCAGCAGTTACTCGATCACGAACAATGAGCAGTTCTTC.

The chain recombines TRBV4-1 with TRBJ1-5, with D perhaps matching TRBD1 (6 bases). The ends were cut back, 2 bases at V and 3 bases at J, with 11 bases in the middle. Germline lookup yields CDR1 MGHRA and CDR2 YSYEKL. The length of the CDR3 is 15 residues. CDR3 region: CASSQYRQDNQPQHF. Written as DNA, the CDR3 is TGCGCCAGCAGCCAATATCGACAGGACAATCAGCCCCAGCATTTT.

The CDR3 loop is CASSLQGGANYGYTF. The CDR3 DNA follows: TGTGCCAGTAGCCTACAGGGGGGGGCTAACTATGGCTACACCTTC. The V and J genes are TRBV19 and TRBJ1-2, with 8 bases aligning to TRBD1. With 6 bases clipped from V and 0 bases from J, the junction kept 6 bases outside the gene matches. This CDR3 spans 15 amino acids. Germline lookup yields CDR1 LNHDA and CDR2 SQIVND (reference sequence).

This clone has just one count. This chain connects TRBV7-2 to TRBJ1-2; D not resolved. Trimming shortened V by 7 bases and J by 4 bases, and 13 bases separated the two germline ends. CDR3 length: 13 residues. Germline lookup yields CDR1 SGHTA and CDR2 FQGNSA. CDR3 in amino acids: CASNPEGSYGYTF. Written as DNA, the CDR3 is TGTGCCAGCAACCCGGAGGGATCCTATGGCTACACCTTC.

J is TRBJ2-7 and V is TRBV9; TRBD1 might be the D (6 bases). Trimming stripped 4 bases from V and 1 base from J, with 21 bases between. The CDR3 extends over 17 amino acids. Germline V lookup: CDR1 SGDLS, CDR2 YYNGEE. As DNA, the CDR3 is TGTGCCAGCAGCTTAGGGGAGACAGGAGAGTTATCCTACGAGCAGTACTTC. This codes for CASSLGETGELSYEQYF.

The count of this clone is one. CDR3 sequence (DNA): TGTGCCAGCAGCAATACAGGGGGCGCGGAAAATTCACCCCTCCACTTT. This gives the protein CASSNTGGAENSPLHF. V gene TRBV7-6 combines with J gene TRBJ1-6; TRBD1 matches 9 bases. The germline CDR1 and CDR2 sequences are SGHVS and FNYEAQ. This CDR3 has 16 amino acids. V shed 5 bases, J shed 7 bases, and the junction held 9 bases outside the gene matches.

The chain links TRBV10-2 to TRBJ1-6, with a tentative D call TRBD1 (6 bases). The ends were cut back, 0 bases at V and 5 bases at J, with 11 bases in the middle. Germline-derived CDR1 and CDR2 are WSHSY and SAAADI. The CDR3 has 16 amino acids. The CDR3 DNA reads TGCGCCAGCAGTGAGTCGTTAGGGGGGAATAATTCACCCCTCCACTTT. It specifies CASSESLGGNNSPLHF.

This chain's CDR3 is CASSARTSYNSPLHF. The DNA for the CDR3 is TGTGCCAGCAGTGCGAGGACATCCTATAATTCACCCCTCCACTTT. The chain combines TRBV28 with TRBJ1-6; perhaps TRBD1 as D (5 bases). Germline CDR1 reads MDHEN; CDR2 reads SYDVKM. Trimming removed 5 bases from V and 1 base from J, with 9 bases in between. CDR3 length: 15 amino acids.

The rearrangement joins TRBV7-2 to TRBJ1-2; 8 nucleotides line up with TRBD1. The germline gives CDR1 SGHTA, CDR2 FQGNSA. CDR3 length equals 15 residues. Losses at the gene ends were 5 bases for V and 6 bases for J; bases not matched to a gene: 11. CDR3 coding DNA: TGTGCCAGCAGCGCGGCAGGGGGCAGAGGTAATGGCTACACCTTC. Its protein product is CASSAAGGRGNGYTF.

V gene TRBV9 combines with J gene TRBJ2-1; 7 bases map to TRBD1. The CDR3 is 16 residues long. J gave up 5 bases and V 3 bases, and 11 bases lay outside the gene matches. Germline V lookup: CDR1 SGDLS, CDR2 YYNGEE. CDR3 sequence: CASSAPPGGQNNEQFF. CDR3 DNA sequence: TGTGCCAGCAGCGCCCCCCCAGGGGGACAAAACAATGAGCAGTTCTTC.

V gene TRBV5-1 combines with J gene TRBJ1-2; TRBD1 matches at 9 bases. The J segment lost 8 bases and the V segment lost 0 bases, leaving 11 bases of the junction unmatched. The length of the CDR3 is 16 residues. CDR1 and CDR2 from the germline V gene are SGHRS and YFSETQ. The DNA of the CDR3 is TGCGCCAGCAGCTTGGAGGGACAGGGCCGCATTGGGGGCTACACCTTC. Translating it yields CASSLEGQGRIGGYTF. Based on the CDR3 plus reference TRBV5-1 and TRBJ1-2, the full variable domain is KAGVTQTPRYLIKTRGQQVTLSCSPISGHRSVSWYQQTPGQGLQFLFEYFSETQRNKGNFPGRFSGRQFSNSRSEMNVSTLELGDSALYLCASSLEGQGRIGGYTFGSGTRLTVV.

The CDR3 nucleotides read TGCAGCGTTGTTGGGGGAGAGACCCAGTACTTC. Amino acids: CSVVGGETQYF. The chain couples TRBV29-1 to TRBJ2-5, with D perhaps assigned TRBD1 or TRBD2 (5 bases each). There are 11 residues in the CDR3. CDR1 and CDR2 from the germline V gene are SQVTM and ANQGSEA. Trimming left V 4 bases short and J 4 bases short, with 7 bases between.

The chain links TRBV19 to TRBJ1-2; D gene ambiguous. There are 14 residues in the CDR3. V lost 7 bases and J 4 bases, leaving 16 bases between the germline ends. CDR1 LNHDA and CDR2 SQIVND come from the germline V gene (reference sequence). The CDR3, as DNA: TGTGCCAGTACCAAACAGTCCAACAGCTATGGCTACACCTTC. As protein: CASTKQSNSYGYTF.

A few counts support this clone. The chain recombines TRBV6-5 with TRBJ2-3; 7 positions match TRBD2. Germline V CDR1 and CDR2: MNHEY, SVGAGI. V trimming: 4 bases; J trimming: 0 bases; junction bases outside the gene matches: 1. The CDR3 length is 14 residues. The CDR3 sequence: CASSSAGSTDTQYF. As DNA, the CDR3 is TGTGCCAGCAGTTCAGCGGGGAGCACAGATACGCAGTATTTT.

The chain has TRBV9 and TRBJ2-3, with 8 bases identical to TRBD2. Germline assignment: CDR1 SGDLS and CDR2 YYNGEE. This CDR3 spans 15 amino acids. Germline trimming cut 0 bases from V and 2 bases from J; bases unmatched to any gene: 2. CDR3: CASSVGGGTTDTQYF. CDR3 nucleotides: TGTGCCAGCAGCGTAGGCGGGGGGACCACAGATACGCAGTATTTT. Together with reference TRBV9 and TRBJ2-3, the CDR3 gives the full variable domain: DSGVTQTPKHLITATGQRVTLRCSPRSGDLSVYWYQQSLDQGLQFLIQYYNGEERAKGNILERFSAQQFPDLHSELNLSSLELGDSALYFCASSVGGGTTDTQYFGPGTRLTVL.

This clone was counted once. This chain's CDR3 is CASSHSGTGAYEQYF. For the CDR3, the DNA is TGCGCCAGCAGCCACTCCGGGACAGGGGCTTACGAGCAGTACTTC. The chain links TRBV4-1 to TRBJ2-7, with 10 nucleotides matching TRBD1. V trimming: 3 bases; J trimming: 4 bases; junction bases outside the gene matches: 6. This CDR3 has 15 residues. The germline V gene encodes CDR1 MGHRA and CDR2 YSYEKL.

The chain has TRBV10-2 and TRBJ2-7, with 11 nucleotides matching TRBD1. Germline V gene sequence: CDR1 WSHSY, CDR2 SAAADI. V was clipped by 3 bases and J by 4 bases; unmatched bases: 2. The CDR3 has 14 residues. The CDR3 nucleotides read TGCGCCAGCAGTGAAGGACAGGGGGCTTACGAGCAGTACTTC. Translated, it gives CASSEGQGAYEQYF.

This chain uses TRBV30 with TRBJ2-7, with TRBD1 matching 8 bases. Germline CDR1 GTSNPN, CDR2 SVGIG (reference sequence). The junction had 7 bases not matched to a gene; V was cut back by 4 bases and J by 2 bases. The CDR3 length is 14 residues. The CDR3 region has the DNA TGTGCCTGGATTACTGGACAGGGCACCTACGAGCAGTACTTC. Translation gives CAWITGQGTYEQYF.

The chain recombines TRBV5-6 with TRBJ2-7; 7 positions agree with TRBD1. This CDR3 comprises 13 residues. Germline-derived CDR1 and CDR2 are SGHDT and YYEEEE. With 4 bases clipped from V and 10 bases from J, the junction kept 11 bases outside the gene matches. CDR3 coding DNA: TGTGCCAGCAGCCCGGGGACAGCTGATCGACAGTACTTC. Translation gives CASSPGTADRQYF.

The V gene is TRBV14, the J gene TRBJ2-1, with TRBD2 identical over 8 bases. Germline V lookup: CDR1 SGHDN, CDR2 FVKESK. J was trimmed by 1 base and V by 5 bases; bases with no gene match: 1. The CDR3 spans 14 residues. For the CDR3, the DNA is TGTGCCAGCAGCGAGCGGGGGTCCTACAATGAGCAGTTCTTC. Translated: CASSERGSYNEQFF.

This chain links TRBV27 with TRBJ1-5; D gene uncertain. This CDR3 spans 15 amino acids. V was shortened by 6 bases and J by 4 bases, with 16 bases between the two germline ends. The germline CDR1 and CDR2 sequences are MNHEY and SMNVEV (reference sequence). This CDR3 reads CASRRIGVGNQPQHF. The DNA of the CDR3 is TGTGCCAGCAGAAGGATCGGGGTGGGAAATCAGCCCCAGCATTTT.

The rearrangement links TRBV11-2 to TRBJ2-7, with 8 bases fitting TRBD2. V shed 1 base and J 6 bases; nucleotides not matched to a gene: 5. CDR3 size: 14 residues. The V gene's germline CDR1 is SGHAT and CDR2 FQNNGV. CDR3 nucleotides: TGTGCCAGCAGCTTAGCGGGGGGGCCTTCCGAGCAGTACTTC. Amino acids: CASSLAGGPSEQYF.

The gene calls are TRBV6-6 and TRBJ1-1, with 7 positions matching TRBD1. The germline V gene encodes CDR1 MNHNY and CDR2 SVGAGI (reference sequence). The CDR3 length is 13 residues. V dropped 2 bases and J dropped 6; count of bases not matched to a gene: 3. This CDR3 reads CASSYRQGAEAFF. CDR3 sequence (DNA): TGTGCCAGCAGTTACCGACAGGGCGCTGAAGCTTTCTTT.

This clone was recorded a few times. The chain joins TRBV9 to TRBJ1-2, with no clear D. The germline CDR1 and CDR2 sequences are SGDLS and YYNGEE. This CDR3 spans 16 amino acids. The V end was cut by 1 base, the J end by 0 bases, with 13 bases between. CDR3 in DNA: TGTGCCAGCAGCGTAACGTCAGTGCCAGCTAACTATGGCTACACCTTC. Its translation: CASSVTSVPANYGYTF.

The genes are TRBV27 and TRBJ1-2; tentative D call: TRBD1 (6 bases). The CDR3 is made up of 13 amino acids. The ends were cut back, 8 bases at V and 5 bases at J, with 15 bases in the middle. Germline CDR1 reads MNHEY; CDR2 reads SMNVEV (reference sequence). The CDR3 region is CASPDRHLYGYTF. The DNA of the CDR3 is TGTGCCAGCCCCGACAGGCACCTTTATGGCTACACCTTC.

This clone was detected only once. This chain connects TRBV3-1 (or the pseudogene TRBV3-2) to TRBJ1-2; D call uncertain. V was trimmed by 3 bases and J by 6 bases, leaving 8 bases between them. CDR3 length: 12 residues. The germline gives CDR1 LGHDT, CDR2 YNNKEL (reference sequence). The CDR3 region is CASSHSLNGYTF. The CDR3 DNA sequence: TGTGCCAGCAGCCACTCTTTGAATGGCTACACCTTC.

The V call is TRBV4-1, the J call TRBJ1-1; TRBD1 is a possible D gene (6 bases). Germline V lookup: CDR1 MGHRA, CDR2 YSYEKL. Trimming removed 6 bases at V and 5 bases at J, with 19 bases between. The CDR3 runs to 15 residues. CDR3 nucleotides: TGCGCCAGCAGAAACAACAGGGATTCGAGGACTGAAGCTTTCTTT. Its protein product is CASRNNRDSRTEAFF.

This rearrangement joins TRBV6-5 to TRBJ1-6; 8 bases map to TRBD1. Germline CDR1 and CDR2: MNHEY and SVGAGI. CDR3 length: 15 amino acids. Losses at the gene ends were 4 bases for V and 5 bases for J; bases not matched to a gene: 4. The CDR3 is CASSLTGGDNSPLHF. CDR3 nucleotides: TGTGCCAGCAGTTTAACAGGGGGGGATAATTCACCCCTCCACTTT.

The genes are TRBV30 and TRBJ2-6, with D hard to call. In germline, CDR1 is GTSNPN, CDR2 SVGIG (reference sequence). The CDR3 is 13 residues long. The V end was cut by 4 bases, the J end by 1 base, with 5 bases between. The CDR3 protein is CAWILSGANVLTF. Here the CDR3 DNA reads TGTGCCTGGATTTTATCTGGGGCCAACGTCCTGACTTTC.